The sequence of this T cell receptor beta chain was determined in a study of cytomegalovirus exposure and HLA in healthy donors (TCRdb year 2017). In terms of the full investigation: An earlier analysis of some 600 of the donors reported 250 to 300 Gb of sequence data and 90 million to 120 million unique TCR beta sequences obtained from approximately 180 million T cells. The study was designed to test whether signatures of past pathogen exposure could be identified by cataloging public T cell receptors. Because of strong linkage in the cohort, roughly five DR-DQ haplotypes were treated as single units for association and clustering. The study used immunosequencing to profile the T cell repertoires of several hundred subjects and linked those repertoires to cytomegalovirus serostatus. Of the 300 to 500 genotyped donors, more than 75% were placed in the genetic ancestry cluster associated with self-reported Caucasian donors. All discovery cohort repertoires had been generated on a single sequencing platform. Donor age, sex, ethnicity and CMV serostatus were compiled alongside the repertoire data. Besides the first cohort of about 730 subjects, a separate validation cohort made up of over 95 different subjects was used. HLA typing included class I and class II loci at four-digit resolution. The number of donors typed differed by locus, with roughly 620-630 for A, B, C, DRB1 and DQB1, more than 500 for DQA1, approximately 570 for DPA1, and some 470 for DPB1. Roughly 300 gigabases of sequencing data and approximately 91 million unique TCR sequences made up an early release that covered 500 to 650 HLA-typed donors. A later analysis re-analyzed previously published TCR beta repertoires from 500 to 700 donors and added high-resolution HLA genotyping to study TCR occurrence patterns. High-throughput TCR immunosequencing, statistical association of individual TCRs with disease status, and machine learning were combined to predict cytomegalovirus infection status. In an earlier analysis of more than 550 of the donors, high-throughput TCR beta sequencing was used to judge whether each TCR beta V gene segment behaved as functional or pseudogenic. Genome-wide SNP genotypes for about 65% of the 666 donors were used in a later genetic analysis, which treated that subset as a discovery cohort. Across around 400 genotyped donors of the cohort, an average of approximately 200,000 unique TCR beta nucleotide sequences per donor were sequenced, and roughly 17% of those sequences were non-productive. The later analysis used no new phenotypic data to find candidate immune exposures, relying instead on TCR beta sequences and their occurrence across donors.

The method behind the library was the immunoSEQ multiplex PCR assay. For the multiplex PCR, a mixture combining 60 forward primers for TCR Vbeta segments and 13 reverse primers for TCR Jbeta segments was used. Amplification of the CDR3 region of rearranged TCR beta genes was performed with a multiplex PCR assay on genomic DNA. The amplified TCR beta libraries were sequenced on the Illumina HiSeq System as 87-base-pair reads. Per the original workflow: A later analysis tallied 70 million to 100 million unique TCR beta chains across the 650 to 750 repertoires, and approximately 12 million of those chains were shared by two or more donors. To remove PCR and sequencing errors, raw reads were error-corrected and collapsed into unique sequences using a nearest-neighbor algorithm that merged closely related sequences. To assign V, D and J gene segments, CDR3 sequences were aligned to IMGT reference sequences. For a sequence to be retained, a match of at least six nucleotides to both a V gene segment and a J gene segment was required. A rearrangement was called productive if the CDR3 had no stop codons and remained in frame with V and J, and every other rearrangement was called non-productive. Following IMGT convention, CDR3 was defined as the stretch from the second conserved V-encoded cysteine up to the conserved J-encoded phenylalanine. The earlier analysis of about 590 of the donors excluded sequences that lacked an unambiguous match to a single V gene segment. In an earlier analysis of approximately 550 of the donors, V segments were called functional above 56.7% productive rearrangements and were called segregating when the between-donor standard deviation exceeded 5%. A statistical classification framework was built to diagnose cytomegalovirus status from the catalog of TCR beta chain sequences. A later analysis assigned V and J genes by comparing TCR nucleotide sequences with IMGT/GENE-DB human TR gene sequences. A later analysis assigned CDR3 sequences and most-parsimonious VDJ recombination scenarios with the TCRdist pipeline. In a later analysis, each TCR beta chain was defined by its CDR3 amino acid sequence together with its V-gene family, and reads lacking a unique V-gene family were excluded. A later analysis removed roughly 590 highly shared, low-generation-probability nucleotide sequences to deal with suspected cross-contamination and a sequencing artifact. In a later analysis, a clonal expansion index for each public chain was calculated from normalized within-repertoire ranks of inferred template counts. In a later analysis, generation probabilities were computed with a VDJ recombination model fitted to out-of-frame rearrangements, and the resulting probabilities were checked against IGoR. In a later analysis, TCR-TCR, TCR-HLA and TCR-CMV co-occurrence was scored with hypergeometric tests, and a repertoire-size bias correction was applied to TCR pairs. In a later analysis, false discovery rates were estimated by permuting HLA or CMV assignments 20 times. In a later analysis, co-occurring TCRs were grouped with DBSCAN, and TCRdist sequence similarity was added when clustering was performed within HLA-allele-positive subsets. For co-occurrence clustering, repertoires with fewer than 30,000 or more than 120,000 public chains were excluded, along with 5 or 6 repertoires with anomalous nucleotide sharing. Here the immuneACCESS table is served through TCRdb, limited to in-frame sequences with V and J called. Missing clones are a known gap in these copies; in checked studies unresolved V genes cover under half, and the rest lacks a known reason. From that table come the V and J calls and clone size; the DNA was used to work out D and trimming. Within this sample are about 120,000 clones, with 80% of them counted one time only. More than 8% of the sample comes from the top ten.

What the work shows at the level of the full study, not this receptor alone: Across donors, most TCR sequences were observed very rarely, whereas some public TCRs were present in many individuals. A few of the identified cytomegalovirus-associated TCR beta chains were confirmed in vitro to be specific for cytomegalovirus antigens. Because HLA typing was unavailable for some donors at each locus, only the typed subset was used in association tests. Broadly in line with IMGT annotations, most TCR beta V segments showed up in productive rearrangements about 87% or about 30% of the time in an earlier analysis of around 600 of the donors. When HLA alleles, especially DR and DQ, strongly co-occurred, attributing TCR associations to individual alleles was difficult. Correlated functional status among segregating V segments might reflect linkage disequilibrium, but an unknown experimental factor could not be ruled out. Specific HLA alleles were associated with 15,000 to 20,000 TCR beta sequences at a false discovery rate of 0.05 in a later analysis. A further reported finding was that TCR beta sequences accurately predicted the HLA-A and HLA-B alleles for most subjects in the first cohort. According to a later analysis, TCR association rates differed among HLA loci, with DRB1 alleles showing the most associated TCRs and HLA-C alleles showing the fewest. The sequencing pipeline was judged likely to have produced a cluster of highly shared sequence variants as a technical artifact. A later analysis reported that several top co-occurrence clusters appeared linked to parvovirus B19, influenza, CMV and Epstein-Barr virus. A total of fewer than 200 TCR beta chains were listed by the study as associated with cytomegalovirus. Cytomegalovirus status was reported to be diagnosed by the classifier with high specificity and sensitivity in both the original and validation cohorts. Because counts were too low, seventeen rarely observed V segments, including chromosome 9 orphons, were excluded from the earlier analysis of some 590 of the donors. In this cohort, only TCR beta chains were sequenced, and detectable features were limited by the absence of alpha or paired-chain data. In a later analysis, most CMV-associated TCR beta chains were found to appear HLA-restricted, with HLA associations seemingly driven largely by CMV exposure. A later genetic analysis reported fewer N-insertions in productive TCRs among donors in an Asian-associated ancestry cluster than the roughly 620-donor mean. Roughly uniform sequencing depth across donors was assumed in presence/absence analyses, although this assumption may not hold. Immune exposure information for the cohort was limited to CMV serostatus. A later genetic analysis associated a missense DCLRE1C variant with V-gene and J-gene trimming of TCR beta chains, and an independent cohort replicated the association. The authors suggested that the approach could potentially be extended to other disease states and immunological phenotypes. In a later analysis, HLA-associated TCR beta chains showed more clonal expansion and lower generation probabilities than non-associated chains that were equally common.

Comments on this clone: Which antigen it targets is not known. No much larger clone is present one base from it, and per-base qualities are unavailable.

The cohort comprised fewer than 750 healthy bone marrow donors. Cohort members were all nominally healthy when sampled, although unrecorded immune exposures were likely present. The donor tested CMV seropositive and was one of the 289 seropositive cohort members. Each donor provided a peripheral blood sample, and peripheral blood mononuclear cells were used for TCR beta sequencing. The Qiagen DNeasy Blood Extraction Kit was used to extract genomic DNA from the blood cell samples. The receptor's source is a female donor in good health and CMV-seropositive. The sample consisted of PBMCs.

The sequenced DNA is TGTGCCAGCAGACAACAGGGTGTTGGAAACACCATATATTTT. It specifies CASRQQGVGNTIYF. The sequence links TRBV6-5 to TRBJ1-3, with TRBD1 as a weak D call on 6 bases. Including the terminal cysteine and phenylalanine, the CDR3 comprises 14 residues. CDR3 DNA is the only sequence kept; it has 42 bases, read in frame from the first base. V is reduced by 6 bases and J by 3 bases, leaving a spacing of 12 bases between them. The germline V gene gives CDR1 as MNHEY and CDR2 as SVGAGI.